This T cell receptor (beta chain) stems from a study of T cells expressing NK-cell markers. Whole-study results and caveats: Six or seven donors had dominant NKG2C+ clonotypes that comprised about 1.0-7.0% of their CD8+ T cells.

The CDR3 consists of 16 residues. The cDNA for TCR beta came from 5'RACE template switching with UMIs. TCRdb reworked the 5' RACE reads into one entry per CDR3 protein, no DNA. The record lists 500,000 to 700,000 distinct CDR3 sequences, of which the ten most abundant hold approximately 3.6%. About this clonotype itself: Antigen unknown.

Sequencing input: blood T cells: a sorted CD56 or NKG2C T cell subset, CD4+ or CD8+ T cells, or bulk PBMC T cells (not recorded which). The chain employs TRBV12-3 or TRBV12-4 and TRBJ1-2; TCRdb returns TRBD1, unconfirmable since there is no DNA. This sequence originates from a man between 18 and 35 years old in good health. The CDR3 spells CASSSPGQGGNYGYTF.